This TCR beta chain was sequenced for a study of T cell responses to AZD1222 COVID-19 vaccine (dated by TCRdb to about 2021). Regarding the study in general: A total of 233 trial participants underwent TCR sequencing, of whom about 210 received two doses of AZD1222 and roughly 25 received two doses of the MenACWY control vaccine. Enrollment into the trials was organized by age into subgroups of 18-55, 56-69 and 70-plus years, and those subgroups contained approximately 160, 26 and 62 TCR-sequenced participants, respectively.

What the authors observed across the whole study: Most participants were white British and females outnumbered males, and the authors suggested that clonal diversity may have been underestimated. Conclusions about previously exposed vaccinees were limited because only a handful of AZD1222 recipients were SARS-CoV-2 seropositive at baseline. Because no day 14 peak-response samples were available, the repertoires could be characterized only after the peak T cell response. In the small 56-69-year group, the increase in depth fell short of significance, most likely because of low power. Reportedly, close to half of the unique spike-specific TCRs recognized epitopes lying outside the regions that are mutated in the B.1.351 and B.1.1.7 variants. CD4 TCRs associated with the vaccine covered the entire spike protein, and the dominant responses were in regions 160-218 and 743-854. After two AZD1222 doses, spike-specific TCR breadth and depth were significantly higher than at day 0 and than in MenACWY recipients.

From the cysteine through the phenylalanine, the CDR3 covers 16 amino acids. Solely the CDR3 DNA is kept, with 48 bases framed from the first base. The junction carries 18 bases between V and J, which are trimmed by 4 bases and 5 bases respectively. From a lookup of the germline V gene, CDR1 and CDR2 are MGHRA and YSYEKL. The CDR3 regions of human TCRbeta chains were analyzed by immunosequencing. In the source study's methods: Repertoire TCRs were matched against a reference library of SARS-CoV-2-specific TCRs generated with the MIRA antigen-specificity platform. Breadth was defined as the fraction of unique TCRs that were SARS-CoV-2-associated, and depth was defined as the fraction of total T cells that were SARS-CoV-2-associated. Using the MIRA data, each spike-specific TCR was assigned both to the spike region to which the TCR was reactive and to a CD4 or CD8 class. Log10-transformed breadth and depth values were compared by one-way ANOVA with Sidak's multiple comparisons tests. In its TCRdb copy, this immuneACCESS table keeps in-frame sequences only and misses some clones. Where compared with another copy, unresolved V genes explain less than half of these, and the others have no known cause. The V and J calls and clone size are taken from that table; D and trimming were inferred from the DNA. In this sample the table shows some 25,000 clones, roughly 84% of which occur a single time. 34% of the sample belongs to the ten largest clones.

Details on this clone: This clone's antigen is unknown. Qualities for individual bases were not recorded, and no much larger clone is one base off.

The sample's time point label is to be understood as: about 28 days (+/-7) after the second vaccine dose. Because spike-specific TCR depth and breadth did not differ between the two schedules, AZD1222 recipients who got a second dose at roughly 4 weeks were pooled with those who got a second dose at roughly 12 weeks. The vaccinee samples were drawn from two UK trials, COV001 and COV002, one of which was a single-blind randomized controlled phase 2/3 trial testing AZD1222 (ChAdOx1 nCoV-19) in healthy adults. For TCRbeta chain sequencing, PBMC samples from trial participants were taken at day 0 and at day 28 after the second dose.

This specimen was peripheral blood, taken 28 days after the second AZD1222 dose. The sequence derives from an adult who received the AZD1222 COVID-19 vaccine. The V gene is TRBV4-1 and the J gene is TRBJ2-1; the D call is possibly TRBD1 or TRBD2, each sharing 5 bases. The CDR3 region has the sequence CASSRPFPGRDNEQFF. The sequenced DNA is TGCGCCAGCAGCCGGCCCTTTCCGGGACGCGACAATGAGCAGTTCTTC.